This T cell receptor (beta chain) was captured by sequencing in a study of blood T cells in healthy people across ages (dated by TCRdb to the mid-2010s). With respect to the entire study: In model experiments, roughly one uniquely barcoded TCR beta cDNA molecule per two T cells was captured by template switching. The donors were split into four age groups: young (average 16 years), middle-aged (nearly 40), aged (around 67) and long-lived (about 74). Using deep sequencing normalized with unique cDNA molecular identifiers, the study measured how TCR beta repertoire diversity changes with age. To avoid experimental bias, donors of different ages were randomly spread across the sequencing lanes. The study analyzed two additional independent replicas of 1 million unique cDNA reads from the same blood draw for two donors, one aged 18 to 30 and one aged 80 or older. On the study overall, not on this receptor specifically: Estimates of total diversity based on one million sequenced T cells were considered lower bounds and underestimates. A strong correlation was found between observed TCR beta diversity and the percentage of naive T cells measured by flow cytometry. Since profiling was done on bulk unsorted PBMCs, naive and antigen-experienced compartments could not be conclusively compared. As age increased, observed TCR beta diversity per million T cells dropped in a roughly linear way, and a significant reduction was already evident by age 40. Compared with the aged group, the long-lived group had more naive CD4+ T cells, fewer expanded clones and increased TCR diversity, suggesting age selection. Because the CMV infection status of the donors was unknown, age-related changes in expanded clonotypes may potentially have been confounded.

Notes on this clonotype: No antigen is known for it. Per-nucleotide qualities are absent, and no much larger clonotype sits a single base away.

Donors were 39 systemically healthy Caucasian individuals from Russia aged 6 to 90 years. Ten milliliters of peripheral blood were drawn from each donor into EDTA-treated Vacutainer tubes. Ficoll-Paque density-gradient centrifugation was used to isolate PBMCs, with at least 6 million obtained per sample. Total RNA was extracted from PBMCs with Trizol reagent, with at least 6 micrograms obtained per sample. Naive CD45RAhigh/CD27high T cell percentages were measured by flow cytometry on a PBMC aliquot from every donor. CDR1 and CDR2 (MNHEY, SMNVEV) derive from the germline V gene (reference sequence). The CDR3, cysteine through phenylalanine, is 15 amino acids long. The CDR3 DNA has 45 bases and is translated from base 1. Libraries were prepared through 5' RACE. Sequencer: Illumina HiSeq 2500. The second PCR ran for about 7 to 11 cycles and used a J-beta primer mix along with a sample-barcoded 5' primer. Each TCR beta cDNA molecule received a unique molecular identifier from a template-switch 5' adaptor carrying 12 random nucleotides. At least 3 million CDR3-containing paired-end reads were obtained from each sample. First-strand cDNA synthesis was performed from all RNA using the Mint cDNA synthesis kit, with priming by a TRBC-specific oligonucleotide. Following uracil-DNA glycosylase treatment, a first 18-cycle PCR with universal primers M1SS and BC2_uni_R was performed on all cDNA. Processing in the source paper ran as follows. Normalization of each sample was performed by random selection of 1 million high-quality reads, each carrying a distinct molecular identifier. Reads sharing molecular identifiers were discarded rather than binned into consensus sequences. MiTCR, with a Q25 quality threshold and the strictest error-elimination algorithm, was used for CDR3 identification, clonotype clustering and error correction. A nonparametric unseen species model with Euler transformation was used to estimate lower-bound total TCR beta diversity. TCRdb ran its own pipeline on the public reads, namely fastp trimming at Q25 and MiXCR clone calling, and kept in-frame beta chains. Identical CDR3 proteins give one entry, which carries the most common genes and DNA. These V and J calls are TCRdb output, not the study's own analysis. Within this sample are about 730,000 distinct CDR3 sequences, with more than 40% of them counted one time only. More than 20% of the sample is in the top ten clones.

The chain joins TRBV27 to TRBJ2-5, with TRBD1 identical over 8 junction bases. TRBJ2-7 explains the end of the DNA better; the J call may be wrong. This receptor was obtained from a woman aged 60-75 years in good health. Sequencing was carried out using blood. The bases read TGTGCCAGCAGTCAACCTACGGCGGGACAGGTCGAGCAGTACTTC. Translated, it gives CASSQPTAGQVEQYF.